This TCR beta chain originates from a study of T-cell reconstitution after alpha-beta-depleted transplantation in children. General observations from the study: Several hundred graft clones that had expanded were reportedly the source of alpha-beta T cells about two months after transplant.

In this sample, this clonotype turned up many times. The antigen remains undetermined. Preparation of the TCRbeta library involved a method that used unique molecular identifiers. MiXCR, applied by TCRdb to the PCR reads, yields one record per CDR3 protein. The sample lists 85,000 to 120,000 distinct CDR3 sequences; 4.5% to 7.5% were seen once. The J segment lost 3 bases and the V segment lost 1 base, leaving 9 bases of the junction unmatched. This CDR3 has 20 residues. Germline lookup yields CDR1 MDHEN and CDR2 SYDVKM. The chain couples TRBV28 to TRBJ2-1, with TRBD2 identical over 16 bases. This receptor was identified in a female patient aged 2-9 years who had a stem cell transplant for Fanconi anemia, so the T cells may come from the graft donor. Sequencing was performed on PBMCs, mostly from graft donor cells, taken 60 days after TCRalphabeta/CD19-depleted stem cell transplant. In nucleotides, the CDR3 is TGTGCCAGCAGTTTATTCTTCGGGACTAGCGGGAGGGCCCACTACAATGAGCAGTTCTTC. It encodes CASSLFFGTSGRAHYNEQFF. The variable domain in full, completed from reference TRBV28 and TRBJ2-1, reads DVKVTQSSRYLVKRTGEKVFLECVQDMDHENMFWYRQDPGLGLRLIYFSYDVKMKEKGDIPEGYSVSREKKERFSLILESASTNQTSMYLCASSLFFGTSGRAHYNEQFFGPGTRLTVL.